Listed below are T cell receptor beta chains from one sample, sequenced in a study of blood T cell repertoires in COVID-19. The repertoire was sequenced with immunoSEQ multiplex PCR; TCRdb's copy has only in-frame clones and lacks some. The sample includes over 150,000 clones, more than 80% of them seen just once. The sample comprised PBMCs or T cells enriched from blood (not recorded which). These receptors were collected from a man aged 35 to 55 who had recovered from COVID-19. Each CDR3 is given with its conserved first and last residue. A D gene is named only where the DNA matches it firmly. Clone sizes are given selectively: once, few, many, or a class where the clone is expanded.

cdr3_nt | cdr3_aa | d_call | j_call | v_call | clone_size
TGTGCCACCAGCAACCCAGGCGGAGGAAAGAACACTGAAGCTTTCTTT | CATSNPGGGKNTEAFF | - | TRBJ1-1 | TRBV15 | -
TGTGCCACCAGTGAAGGAGACAGGGGAGCCGTCGGCTACACCTTC | CATSEGDRGAVGYTF | TRBD1 | TRBJ1-2 | TRBV24-1 | -
TGTGCCAGCAGTTTAGGACAGATTAACTATGGCTACACCTTC | CASSLGQINYGYTF | - | TRBJ1-2 | TRBV28 | -
TGTGCCAGTACCGAGAAGCGGGGCTATGGCTACACCTTC | CASTEKRGYGYTF | - | TRBJ1-2 | TRBV19 | -
TGTGCCAGCTCGCAGACAGGGACCTACGAGCAGTACTTC | CASSQTGTYEQYF | TRBD1 | TRBJ2-7 | TRBV18 | -
TGTGCCAGCAGCTTGAAAGCGTACCAAGAGACCCAGTACTTC | CASSLKAYQETQYF | - | TRBJ2-5 | TRBV5-8 | -
TGTGCCAGCAGTTTCGGACTAGGGGGGACGGAGCAGTACTTC | CASSFGLGGTEQYF | - | TRBJ2-7 | TRBV6-5 | -
TGTGCCATCAGTGTGGGGCAGAGGATGAACACTGAAGCTTTCTTT | CAISVGQRMNTEAFF | - | TRBJ1-1 | TRBV10-3 | -
TGTGCCAGCAGCTTAGCACGCGGGAGGGTGAATGAGCAGTTCTTC | CASSLARGRVNEQFF | TRBD2 | TRBJ2-1 | TRBV7-8 | -
TGTGCCAGCAGTTTACAGGGGAGTTTTCAGCCCCAGCATTTT | CASSLQGSFQPQHF | - | TRBJ1-5 | TRBV27 | -
TGTGCCACCGGGGGAGGGCGAGTTTGGTCCTACGAGCAGTACTTC | CATGGGRVWSYEQYF | TRBD2 | TRBJ2-7 | TRBV28 | -
TGTGCCAGCAGCTTAGTACTAGGGAACACCGGGGAGCTGTTTTTT | CASSLVLGNTGELFF | - | TRBJ2-2 | TRBV7-6 | -
TGTGCCAGCAGCTTAGACCATGGAGGGGGCCCTGAAGCTTTCTTT | CASSLDHGGGPEAFF | TRBD1 | TRBJ1-1 | TRBV13 | once
TGTGCCAGCAGCTTAGTACGAGGATTCCGGACAGGGGGCCATGAGCAGTTCTTC | CASSLVRGFRTGGHEQFF | TRBD1 | TRBJ2-1 | TRBV7-8 | -
TGTGCCAGCAGCGGGGTGGGCAGGGCCTTTACTGAAGCTTTCTTT | CASSGVGRAFTEAFF | - | TRBJ1-1 | TRBV5-4 | -
TGTGCCAGCAGTCGAGAATGGGGGGGAGGGCTGAACGAGCAGTACTTC | CASSREWGGGLNEQYF | TRBD2 | TRBJ2-7 | TRBV11-2 | -
TGTGCCAGCAGTTTGGGGTCTCCAGGGGCCAGCTCACCCCTCCACTTT | CASSLGSPGASSPLHF | - | TRBJ1-6 | TRBV28 | -
TGTGCCAGCAGTGATAAGCGGACCTATGGCTACACCTTC | CASSDKRTYGYTF | - | TRBJ1-2 | TRBV6-1 | -
TGTGCCAGCCAGGACACAATAAACACCGGGGAGCTGTTTTTT | CASQDTINTGELFF | - | TRBJ2-2 | TRBV6-5 | -
TGTGCCACCAGTGATTTCCCTTCCTCGGGTGCGGATACGCAGTATTTT | CATSDFPSSGADTQYF | - | TRBJ2-3 | TRBV24-1 | once
TGTGCCAGCAGCCCGGGATACAGAGGACTTAATGAAAAACTGTTTTTT | CASSPGYRGLNEKLFF | - | TRBJ1-4 | TRBV7-8 | -
TGTGCCAGCAACCGCCGGGGGGATGGCTACACCTTC | CASNRRGDGYTF | - | TRBJ1-2 | TRBV6-5 | -
TGTGCTAGTGGTTTGCCTAGGGTAGGGGGGAACACTGAAGCTTTCTTT | CASGLPRVGGNTEAFF | - | TRBJ1-1 | TRBV12-5 | -
TGTGCCAGCAGCTTACAGGACCGCCCCATGTACTTC | CASSLQDRPMYF | - | TRBJ2-7 | TRBV5-6 | once
TGTGCCAGCAGTTACAATCTCTACGAGCAGTACTTC | CASSYNLYEQYF | - | TRBJ2-7 | TRBV5-4 | -
TGTGCCTGGAGTCGTCGGGACAGGGCTTCGGGCTACACCTTC | CAWSRRDRASGYTF | TRBD1 | TRBJ1-2 | TRBV30 | -
TGTGCTAGTGGTATGCTACAGGGTGGATTTTATTACGAGCAGTACTTC | CASGMLQGGFYYEQYF | - | TRBJ2-7 | TRBV12-5 | -
TGTGCCACCAGGGAGGGACGGAGCAACCTCTACGAGCAGTACTTC | CATREGRSNLYEQYF | - | TRBJ2-7 | TRBV15 | -
TGTGCCAGCAAAGAGTTGGGGAGGTATGGCTACACCTTC | CASKELGRYGYTF | - | TRBJ1-2 | TRBV28 | -
TGCGCCAGCAGCCGGCAAGTAGAGACTAGCACAGATACGCAGTATTTT | CASSRQVETSTDTQYF | - | TRBJ2-3 | TRBV5-1 | once
TGTGCCACCAGTGACGGGAAAGTAGAGACCCAGTACTTC | CATSDGKVETQYF | - | TRBJ2-5 | TRBV24-1 | -
TGTGCCAGCAGTGAATATAGGACAGGGAGGGGAGGCTACACCTTC | CASSEYRTGRGGYTF | TRBD1 | TRBJ1-2 | TRBV25-1 | once
TGTGCCAGCAGGGGCGGGATCGGAAGGTTTTTT | CASRGGIGRFF | - | TRBJ2-2 | TRBV27 | -
TGTGCCTGGAGTGTTAATGATCGGGGGAAACCTTCAACTAATGAAAAACTGTTTTTT | CAWSVNDRGKPSTNEKLFF | - | TRBJ1-4 | TRBV30 | -
TGTGCCTGGAGTGTACAGTTACGCGGGGAGCTGTTTTTT | CAWSVQLRGELFF | - | TRBJ2-2 | TRBV30 | once
TGTGCCAGCAGTTTTATGAATGAGCAGTTCTTC | CASSFMNEQFF | - | TRBJ2-1 | TRBV28 | -
TGCGCCAGCAGCTTGGCCGGTGGGTGGCTAGCGGCGACCCAGTACTTC | CASSLAGGWLAATQYF | TRBD2 | TRBJ2-5 | TRBV5-1 | once
TGTGCTAGTGGTTTAAACTACCAAGAGACCCAGTACTTC | CASGLNYQETQYF | - | TRBJ2-5 | TRBV12-5 | -
TGTGCCAGCAGCCAAGTAGGGGCGAACTATGGCTACACCTTC | CASSQVGANYGYTF | - | TRBJ1-2 | TRBV3-1/TRBV3-2 | -
TGTGCCAGCATTGAGGGGGGGTACAATGAGCAGTTCTTC | CASIEGGYNEQFF | - | TRBJ2-1 | TRBV2 | few
TGTGCCAGCAGCGTGGGGACTAGCGGTTTGCAGACCCAGTACTTC | CASSVGTSGLQTQYF | TRBD2 | TRBJ2-5 | TRBV9 | -
TGTGCCAGCAGTTATGGAGGTGAGCAGTACTTC | CASSYGGEQYF | - | TRBJ2-7 | TRBV6-5 | few
TGTGCCACCAGTTACGGTGTGAGTACGCAGTATTTT | CATSYGVSTQYF | - | TRBJ2-3 | TRBV24-1 | -
TGTGCCAGCAGTTTGAGGGATCGAAGTACAGATACGCAGTATTTT | CASSLRDRSTDTQYF | - | TRBJ2-3 | TRBV27 | -
TGTGCCAGCAGCCTAACAGATACGCAGTATTTT | CASSLTDTQYF | - | TRBJ2-3 | TRBV7-8 | few
TGTGCCAGCAGTAATCAGGTTAACACAGATACGCAGTATTTT | CASSNQVNTDTQYF | - | TRBJ2-3 | TRBV6-6 | -
TGTGCCAGCTCAGCGGCCTCGCCCGGGGAGCTGTTTTTT | CASSAASPGELFF | - | TRBJ2-2 | TRBV18 | -
TGTGCCAGCAGCGTAGGAACAGGGGCAGAGACCCAGTACTTC | CASSVGTGAETQYF | TRBD1 | TRBJ2-5 | TRBV9 | once
TGTGCCAGCAGTTCAGAGCTTATTTCAGGGGGCGGACACTATGGCTACACCTTC | CASSSELISGGGHYGYTF | TRBD1 | TRBJ1-2 | TRBV28 | -
TGTGCCACCAGTGCGGGGGCCTACGAGCAGTACTTC | CATSAGAYEQYF | TRBD2 | TRBJ2-7 | TRBV15 | -
TGTGCCAGCAGCTTGCCGAGCTCTGGGGCCAACGTCCTGACTTTC | CASSLPSSGANVLTF | - | TRBJ2-6 | TRBV5-4 | -
TGTGCCAGCAGCCCCGAGGGGGTAGAGCAGTACTTC | CASSPEGVEQYF | - | TRBJ2-7 | TRBV16 | few
TGCGCCAGCAGCGCCAGGGGGGCCGGGGAGCTGTTTTTT | CASSARGAGELFF | - | TRBJ2-2 | TRBV5-1 | once